The rows below give T cell receptor beta chains drawn from one sample of a study of cytomegalovirus exposure and HLA in healthy donors. Only in-frame clones appear in the TCRdb table, and some are missing; sequencing was by immunoSEQ multiplex PCR. The sample includes just over 200,000 clones, around 70% of them seen just once. Sequencing was performed on PBMCs. These receptors all stem from a man aged 35-49 years in good health and CMV-seropositive. Each CDR3 is given with its conserved first and last residue. D genes are given only for firm matches. Where a row states a size, it is once, few, many or the class of an expanded clone; other rows omit it.

TRBV29-1,NA,TRBJ1-3,NA,CSVDPGTEGNTIYF,TGCAGCGTTGACCCTGGGACTGAGGGAAACACCATATATTTT
TRBV19,NA,TRBJ1-1,TRBD1,CASSIPDRDAEAFF,TGTGCCAGTAGTATTCCGGACAGGGATGCTGAAGCTTTCTTT
TRBV6-5,NA,TRBJ1-1,NA,CASSFVGGSEAFF,TGTGCCAGCAGCTTCGTGGGGGGGAGTGAAGCTTTCTTT
TRBV27,few,TRBJ1-2,TRBD1,CASRADRHKNYGYTF,TGTGCCAGCAGGGCGGACAGGCACAAAAACTATGGCTACACCTTC
TRBV27,NA,TRBJ1-6,TRBD1,CASGQGGGSPLHF,TGTGCCAGCGGACAGGGTGGAGGTTCACCCCTCCACTTT
TRBV7-9,once,TRBJ1-2,TRBD1,CASSPGQYDYGYTF,TGTGCCAGCAGCCCGGGACAGTATGACTATGGCTACACCTTC
TRBV5-5,NA,TRBJ2-5,TRBD1,CASSMTGSRARETQYF,TGTGCCAGCAGCATGACAGGGTCAAGAGCTCGAGAGACCCAGTACTTC
TRBV6-1,few,TRBJ1-5,TRBD1,CASRFDRGTQPQHF,TGTGCCAGCAGATTTGACAGGGGAACTCAGCCCCAGCATTTT
TRBV5-5,NA,TRBJ1-1,NA,CASSLAATRGTEAFF,TGTGCCAGCAGCTTGGCTGCAACGCGGGGCACTGAAGCTTTCTTT
TRBV7-2,NA,TRBJ1-6,NA,CASSLERGYSPLHF,TGTGCCAGCAGCTTAGAAAGGGGATATTCACCCCTCCACTTT
TRBV19,NA,TRBJ1-2,NA,CASSDGANYGYTF,TGTGCCAGTAGCGACGGAGCTAACTATGGCTACACCTTC
TRBV5-5,few,TRBJ2-7,NA,CASSSVGPPEYF,TGTGCCAGCAGCTCCGTGGGGCCCCCGGAGTACTTC
TRBV5-1,once,TRBJ1-2,TRBD1,CASSLAGGDSGYTF,TGCGCCAGCAGCTTGGCAGGGGGCGACAGTGGCTACACCTTC
TRBV11-2,NA,TRBJ1-2,NA,CASSPPGYGYTF,TGTGCCAGCAGCCCCCCGGGTTATGGCTACACCTTC